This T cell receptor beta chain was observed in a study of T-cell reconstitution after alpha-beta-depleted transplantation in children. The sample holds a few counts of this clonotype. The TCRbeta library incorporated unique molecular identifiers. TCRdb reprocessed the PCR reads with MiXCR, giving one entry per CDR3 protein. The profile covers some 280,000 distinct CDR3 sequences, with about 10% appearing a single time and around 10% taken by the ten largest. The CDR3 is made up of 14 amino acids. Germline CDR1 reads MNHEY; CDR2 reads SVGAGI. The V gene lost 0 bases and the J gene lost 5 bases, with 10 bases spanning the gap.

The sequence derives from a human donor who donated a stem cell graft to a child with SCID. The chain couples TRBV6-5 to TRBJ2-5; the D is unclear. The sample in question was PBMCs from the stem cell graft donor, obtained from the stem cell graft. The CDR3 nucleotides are TGTGCCAGCAGTTACTCGAGTCTAGGGGAGACCCAGTACTTC. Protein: CASSYSSLGETQYF.